This T cell receptor (beta chain) was sequenced during a study of T cell changes during pregnancy in multiple sclerosis. This table comes from immunoSEQ multiplex PCR, and its TCRdb copy is limited to in-frame clones, with some not included. Here the sample spans 60,000 to 70,000 clones, about nine tenths being singletons. The CDR3 runs to 15 residues. CDR1 is MNHEY, CDR2 SMNVEV, per germline (reference sequence). Trimming took 6 bases from V and 4 from J; bases not matched to a gene: 5. This TCR derives from a female donor in good health, enrolled as a control in a pregnancy study. The J gene is TRBJ2-3, the V gene TRBV27; 12 bases fit TRBD2. Specimen: peripheral blood, collected in the third trimester of pregnancy. This CDR3 reads CASSILAGGSDTQYF. The CDR3 bases are TGTGCCAGCAGCATACTAGCGGGAGGTTCAGATACGCAGTATTTT.